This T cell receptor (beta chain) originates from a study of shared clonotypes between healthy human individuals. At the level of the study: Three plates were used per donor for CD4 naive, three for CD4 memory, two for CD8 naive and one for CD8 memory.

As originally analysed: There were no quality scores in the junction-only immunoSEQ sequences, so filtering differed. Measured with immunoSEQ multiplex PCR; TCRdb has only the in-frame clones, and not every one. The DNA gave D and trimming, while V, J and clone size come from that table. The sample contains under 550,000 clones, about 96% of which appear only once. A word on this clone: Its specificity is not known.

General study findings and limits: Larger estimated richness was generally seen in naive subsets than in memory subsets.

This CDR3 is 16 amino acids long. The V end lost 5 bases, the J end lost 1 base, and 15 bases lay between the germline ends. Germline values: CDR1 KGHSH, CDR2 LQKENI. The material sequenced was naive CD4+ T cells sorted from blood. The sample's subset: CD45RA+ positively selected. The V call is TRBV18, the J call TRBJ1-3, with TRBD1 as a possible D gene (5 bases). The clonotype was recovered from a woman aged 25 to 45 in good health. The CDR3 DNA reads TGTGCCAGCTCAGCCACGGGGCTTACTTCTGGAAACACCATATATTTT. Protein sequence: CASSATGLTSGNTIYF. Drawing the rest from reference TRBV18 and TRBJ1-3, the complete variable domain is NAGVMQNPRHLVRRRGQEARLRCSPMKGHSHVYWYRQLPEEGLKFMVYLQKENIIDESGMPKERFSAEFPKEGPSILRIQQVVRGDSAAYFCASSATGLTSGNTIYFGEGSWLTVV.